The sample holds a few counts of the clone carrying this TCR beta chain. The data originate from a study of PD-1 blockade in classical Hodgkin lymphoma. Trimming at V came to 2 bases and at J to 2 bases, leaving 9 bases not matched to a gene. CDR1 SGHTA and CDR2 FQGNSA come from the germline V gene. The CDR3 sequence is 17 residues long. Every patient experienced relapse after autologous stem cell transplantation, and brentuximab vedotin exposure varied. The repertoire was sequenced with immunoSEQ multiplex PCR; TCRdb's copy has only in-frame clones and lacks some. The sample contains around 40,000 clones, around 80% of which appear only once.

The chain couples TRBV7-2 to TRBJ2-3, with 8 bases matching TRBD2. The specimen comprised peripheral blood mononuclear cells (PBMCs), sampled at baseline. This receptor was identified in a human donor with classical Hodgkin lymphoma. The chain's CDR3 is CASSLSGRAGDTDTQYF. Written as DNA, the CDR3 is TGTGCCAGCAGCTTAAGTGGGCGAGCGGGGGACACAGATACGCAGTATTTT.